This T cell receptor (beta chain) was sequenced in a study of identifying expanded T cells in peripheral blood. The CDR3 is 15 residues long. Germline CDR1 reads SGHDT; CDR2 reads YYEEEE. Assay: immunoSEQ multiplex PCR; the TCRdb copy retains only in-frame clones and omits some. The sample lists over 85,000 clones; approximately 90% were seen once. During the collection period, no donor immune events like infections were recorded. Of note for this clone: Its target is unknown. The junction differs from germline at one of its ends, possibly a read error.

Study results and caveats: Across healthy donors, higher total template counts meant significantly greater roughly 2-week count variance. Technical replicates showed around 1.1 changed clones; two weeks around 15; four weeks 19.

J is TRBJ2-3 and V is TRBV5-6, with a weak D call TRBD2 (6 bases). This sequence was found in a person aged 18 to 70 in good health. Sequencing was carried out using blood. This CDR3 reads CASNLMAGPRDTQYF. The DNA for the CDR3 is TGTGCCAGCAACTTGATGGCGGGACCCCGGGATACGCAGTATTTT.